This record looks at one T cell receptor beta chain sequence and its context. Its antigen is currently unknown. This entry belongs to a study of T cells expressing NK-cell markers. Study context: Among eight sequenced donors, seven carried HCMV seropositivity while one was seronegative.

The TCR beta cDNA came from 5'RACE template switching with UMIs. TCRdb re-called the 5' RACE reads and catalogs CDR3 proteins one per entry, DNA excluded. Its table records roughly 380,000 distinct CDR3 sequences. The study, taken as a whole, reports: The CD3+CD56-NKG2C+ fraction of a handful of donors was likewise dominated by these clonotypes.

In germline, CDR1 is SQVTM, CDR2 ANQGSEA. The CDR3 is 12 amino acids. Sequenced material: blood T cells: a sorted CD56 or NKG2C T cell subset, CD4+ or CD8+ T cells, or bulk PBMC T cells (not recorded which). This TCR was sampled from a man aged 18 to 69 in good health. The J gene is TRBJ1-1, the V gene TRBV29-1; the TRBD1 assignment by TCRdb is unverifiable without DNA. This CDR3 reads CSTTGGSTEAFF.